The rows below give T cell receptor beta chains drawn from one sample of a study of cytomegalovirus exposure and HLA in healthy donors. Some clones are missing from TCRdb's copy, which holds only in-frame ones; the method was immunoSEQ multiplex PCR. The sample records some 130,000 clones, 77% being singletons. The sequencing sample was made of PBMCs. These receptors originate from a man younger than 40 in good health and CMV-seronegative. The CDR3 runs from the conserved cysteine through the conserved F or W. Each record gives: J gene, V gene, D gene, CDR3 protein. A D gene is named only where the DNA matches it firmly.

TRBJ1-5 | TRBV19 | . | CASRTTGGPTYSNQPQHF
TRBJ2-5 | TRBV6-1 | TRBD2 | CASSEIAGGQETQYF
TRBJ2-7 | TRBV13 | . | CASSLTSRYEQYF
TRBJ2-2 | TRBV9 | TRBD2 | CASSVGGLAGAGELFF
TRBJ1-1 | TRBV18 | TRBD1 | CASSPTRQGASEAFF
TRBJ2-1 | TRBV29-1 | . | CSVELAINEQFF
TRBJ1-1 | TRBV6-6 | TRBD1 | CASSTRDRGFDGFF
TRBJ2-2 | TRBV11-2 | TRBD2 | CASSPEGLAGGSTGELFF
TRBJ2-3 | TRBV7-3 | TRBD2 | CASSPIAGPQADTQYF
TRBJ1-5 | TRBV4-2 | . | CASSQEEGIVQPQHF
TRBJ2-1 | TRBV7-9 | TRBD2 | CASSLASLTSGNHEQFF
TRBJ1-2 | TRBV27 | . | CASSTGKGYTF
TRBJ2-7 | TRBV7-3 | TRBD1 | CASSFPGTGNYEQYF
TRBJ2-1 | TRBV27 | TRBD2 | CASSLSTSGYNEQFF
TRBJ2-2 | TRBV6-6 | . | CASSYSSYNTGELFF
TRBJ2-6 | TRBV7-2 | . | CASSRSTGSGANVLTF
TRBJ2-1 | TRBV5-1 | . | CASSWASFTSYNEQFF
TRBJ1-3 | TRBV13 | . | CASSAGLLSGNTIYF
TRBJ2-6 | TRBV9 | TRBD1 | CASSPDRVAGANVLTF
TRBJ1-2 | TRBV6-1 | . | CASLPGHGYGYTF
TRBJ2-1 | TRBV19 | TRBD2 | CASSIEAGGHEQFF
TRBJ1-2 | TRBV10-2 | TRBD1 | CASSESTRQGAETNYGYTF
TRBJ2-3 | TRBV13 | TRBD2 | CASSLALLAGVRTDTQYF
TRBJ2-5 | TRBV30 | TRBD1 | CAWSPPGQGGETQYF